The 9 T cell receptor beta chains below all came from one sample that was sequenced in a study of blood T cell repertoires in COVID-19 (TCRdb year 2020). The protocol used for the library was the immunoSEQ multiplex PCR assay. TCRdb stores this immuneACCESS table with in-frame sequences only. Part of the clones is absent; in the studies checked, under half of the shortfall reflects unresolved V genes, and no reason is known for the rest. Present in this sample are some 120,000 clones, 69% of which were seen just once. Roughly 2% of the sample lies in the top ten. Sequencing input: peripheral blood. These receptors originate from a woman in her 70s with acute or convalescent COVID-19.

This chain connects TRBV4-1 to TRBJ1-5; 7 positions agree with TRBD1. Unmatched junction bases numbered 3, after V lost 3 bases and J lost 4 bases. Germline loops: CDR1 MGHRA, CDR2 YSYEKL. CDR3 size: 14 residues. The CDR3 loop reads CASSHPGGNQPQHF. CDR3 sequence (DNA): TGCGCCAGCAGCCATCCAGGGGGTAATCAGCCCCAGCATTTT.

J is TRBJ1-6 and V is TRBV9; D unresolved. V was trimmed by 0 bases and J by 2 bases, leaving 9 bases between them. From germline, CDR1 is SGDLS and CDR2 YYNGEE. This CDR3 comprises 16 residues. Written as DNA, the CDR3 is TGTGCCAGCAGCGTAGATCACACACCCTATAATTCACCCCTCCACTTT. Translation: CASSVDHTPYNSPLHF.

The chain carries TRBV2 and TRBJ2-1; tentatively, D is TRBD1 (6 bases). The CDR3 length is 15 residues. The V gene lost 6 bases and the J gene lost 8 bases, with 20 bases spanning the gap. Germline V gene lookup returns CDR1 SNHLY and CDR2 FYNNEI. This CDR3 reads CASRAGPGTQHEQFF. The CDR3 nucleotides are TGTGCCAGCAGAGCCGGACCCGGGACACAACATGAGCAGTTCTTC. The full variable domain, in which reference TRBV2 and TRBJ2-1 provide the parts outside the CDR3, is EPEVTQTPSHQVTQMGQEVILRCVPISNHLYFYWYRQILGQKVEFLVSFYNNEISEKSEIFDDQFSVERPDGSNFTLKIRSTKLEDSAMYFCASRAGPGTQHEQFFGPGTRLTVL.

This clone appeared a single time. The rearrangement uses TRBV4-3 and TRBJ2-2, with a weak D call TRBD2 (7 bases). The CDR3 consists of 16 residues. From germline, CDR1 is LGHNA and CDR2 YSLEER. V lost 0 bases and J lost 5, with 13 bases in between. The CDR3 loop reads CASSQDAGAGTGELFF. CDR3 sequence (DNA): TGCGCCAGCAGCCAAGATGCGGGGGCCGGGACCGGGGAGCTGTTTTTT.

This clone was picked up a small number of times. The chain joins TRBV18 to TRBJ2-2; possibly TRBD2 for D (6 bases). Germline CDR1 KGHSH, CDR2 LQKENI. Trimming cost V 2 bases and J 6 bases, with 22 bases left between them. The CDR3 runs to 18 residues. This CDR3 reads CASSPNAGILNRAGELFF. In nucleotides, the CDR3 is TGTGCCAGCTCACCAAACGCGGGAATCCTAAATAGGGCCGGGGAGCTGTTTTTT. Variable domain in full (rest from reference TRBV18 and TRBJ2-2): NAGVMQNPRHLVRRRGQEARLRCSPMKGHSHVYWYRQLPEEGLKFMVYLQKENIIDESGMPKERFSAEFPKEGPSILRIQQVVRGDSAAYFCASSPNAGILNRAGELFFGEGSRLTVL.

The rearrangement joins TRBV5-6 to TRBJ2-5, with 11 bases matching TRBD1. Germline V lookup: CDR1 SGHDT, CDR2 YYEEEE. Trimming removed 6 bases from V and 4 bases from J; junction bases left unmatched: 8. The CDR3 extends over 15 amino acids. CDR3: CASITIGTGGETQYF. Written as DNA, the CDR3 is TGTGCCAGCATAACTATAGGGACAGGGGGAGAGACCCAGTACTTC. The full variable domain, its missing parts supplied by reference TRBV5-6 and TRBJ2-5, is DAGVTQSPTHLIKTRGQQVTLRCSPKSGHDTVSWYQQALGQGPQFIFQYYEEEERQRGNFPDRFSGHQFPNYSSELNVNALLLGDSALYLCASITIGTGGETQYFGPGTRLLVL.

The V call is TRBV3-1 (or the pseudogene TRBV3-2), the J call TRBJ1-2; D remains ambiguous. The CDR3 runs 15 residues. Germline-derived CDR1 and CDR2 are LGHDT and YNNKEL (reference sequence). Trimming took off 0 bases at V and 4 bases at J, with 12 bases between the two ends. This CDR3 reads CASSQDISVFYGYTF. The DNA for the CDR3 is TGTGCCAGCAGCCAAGACATCAGCGTCTTCTATGGCTACACCTTC.

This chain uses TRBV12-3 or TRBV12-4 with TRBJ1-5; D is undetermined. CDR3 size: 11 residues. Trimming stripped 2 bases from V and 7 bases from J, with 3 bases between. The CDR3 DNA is TGTGCCAGCAGTTTACAGCAGCCCCAGCATTTT. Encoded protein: CASSLQQPQHF.

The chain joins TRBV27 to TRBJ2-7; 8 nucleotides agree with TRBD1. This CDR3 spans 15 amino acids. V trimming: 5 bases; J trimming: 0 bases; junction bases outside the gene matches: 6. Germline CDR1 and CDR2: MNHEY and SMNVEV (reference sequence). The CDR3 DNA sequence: TGTGCCAGCAGTGTGAGACAGGGGAGCTCCTACGAGCAGTACTTC. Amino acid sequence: CASSVRQGSSYEQYF.